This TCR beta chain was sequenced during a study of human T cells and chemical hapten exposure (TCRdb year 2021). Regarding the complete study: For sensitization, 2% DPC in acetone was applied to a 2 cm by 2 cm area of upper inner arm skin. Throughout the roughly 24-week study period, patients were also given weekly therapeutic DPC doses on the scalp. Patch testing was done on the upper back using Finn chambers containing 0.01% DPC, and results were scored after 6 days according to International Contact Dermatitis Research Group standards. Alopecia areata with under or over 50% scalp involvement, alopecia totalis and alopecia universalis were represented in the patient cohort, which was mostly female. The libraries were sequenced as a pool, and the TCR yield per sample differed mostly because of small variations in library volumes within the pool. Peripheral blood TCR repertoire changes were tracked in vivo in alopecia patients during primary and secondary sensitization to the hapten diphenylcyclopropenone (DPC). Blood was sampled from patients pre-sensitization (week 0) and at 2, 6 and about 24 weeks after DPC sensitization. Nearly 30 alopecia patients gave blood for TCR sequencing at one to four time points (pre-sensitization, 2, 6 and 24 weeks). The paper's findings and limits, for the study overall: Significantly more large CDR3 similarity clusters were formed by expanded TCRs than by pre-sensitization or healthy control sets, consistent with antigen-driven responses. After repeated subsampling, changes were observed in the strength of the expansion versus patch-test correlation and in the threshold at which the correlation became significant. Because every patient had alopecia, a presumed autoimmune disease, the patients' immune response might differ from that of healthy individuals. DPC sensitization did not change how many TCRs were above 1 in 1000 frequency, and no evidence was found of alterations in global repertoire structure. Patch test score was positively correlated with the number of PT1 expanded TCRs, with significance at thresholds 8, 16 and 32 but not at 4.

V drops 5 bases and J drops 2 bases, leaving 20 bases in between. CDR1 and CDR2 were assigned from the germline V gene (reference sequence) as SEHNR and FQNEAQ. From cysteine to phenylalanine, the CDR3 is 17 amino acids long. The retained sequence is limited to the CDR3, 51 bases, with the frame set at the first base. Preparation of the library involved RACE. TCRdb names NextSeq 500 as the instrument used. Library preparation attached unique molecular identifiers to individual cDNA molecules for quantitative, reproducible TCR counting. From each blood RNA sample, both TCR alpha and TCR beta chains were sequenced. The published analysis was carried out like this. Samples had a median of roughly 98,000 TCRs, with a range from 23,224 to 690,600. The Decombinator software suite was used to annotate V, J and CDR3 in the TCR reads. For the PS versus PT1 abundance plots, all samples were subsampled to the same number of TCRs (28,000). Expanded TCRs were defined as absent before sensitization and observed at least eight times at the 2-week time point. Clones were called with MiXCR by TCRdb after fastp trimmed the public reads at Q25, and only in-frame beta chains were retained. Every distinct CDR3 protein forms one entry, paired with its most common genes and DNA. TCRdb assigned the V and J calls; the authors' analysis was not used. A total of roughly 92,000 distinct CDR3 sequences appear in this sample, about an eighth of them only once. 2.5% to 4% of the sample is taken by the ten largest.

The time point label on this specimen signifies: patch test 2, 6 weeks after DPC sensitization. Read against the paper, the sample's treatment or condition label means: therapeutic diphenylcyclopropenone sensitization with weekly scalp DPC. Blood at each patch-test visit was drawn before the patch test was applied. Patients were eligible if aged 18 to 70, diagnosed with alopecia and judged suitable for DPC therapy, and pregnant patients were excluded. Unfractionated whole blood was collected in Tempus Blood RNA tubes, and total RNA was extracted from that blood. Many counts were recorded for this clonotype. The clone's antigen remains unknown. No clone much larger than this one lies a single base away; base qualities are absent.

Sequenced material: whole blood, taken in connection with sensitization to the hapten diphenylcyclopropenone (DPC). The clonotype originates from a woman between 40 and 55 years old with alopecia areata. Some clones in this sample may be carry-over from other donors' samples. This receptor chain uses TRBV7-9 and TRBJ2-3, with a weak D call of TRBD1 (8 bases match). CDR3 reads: CASSTGTGGRHTDTQYF. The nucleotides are TGTGCCAGCAGCACAGGGACAGGCGGGAGACACACAGATACGCAGTATTTT.